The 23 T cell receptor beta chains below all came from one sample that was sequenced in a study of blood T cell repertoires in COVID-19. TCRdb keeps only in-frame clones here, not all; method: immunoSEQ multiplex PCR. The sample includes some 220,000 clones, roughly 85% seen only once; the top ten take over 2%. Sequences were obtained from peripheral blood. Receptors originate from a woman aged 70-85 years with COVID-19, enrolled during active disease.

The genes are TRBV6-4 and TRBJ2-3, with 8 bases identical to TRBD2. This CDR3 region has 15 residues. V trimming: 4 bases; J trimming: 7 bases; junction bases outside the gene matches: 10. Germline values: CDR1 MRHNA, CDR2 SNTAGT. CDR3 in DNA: TGTGCCAGCAGTGTTGGTAGCGGGATGGTGAATACGCAGTATTTT. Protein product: CASSVGSGMVNTQYF.

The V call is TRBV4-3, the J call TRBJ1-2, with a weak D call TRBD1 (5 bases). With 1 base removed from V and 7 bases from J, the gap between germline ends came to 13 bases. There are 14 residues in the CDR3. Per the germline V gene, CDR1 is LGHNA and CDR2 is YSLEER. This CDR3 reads CASSQAGVAIGYTF. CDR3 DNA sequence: TGCGCCAGCAGCCAAGCGGGGGTAGCTATTGGCTACACCTTC.

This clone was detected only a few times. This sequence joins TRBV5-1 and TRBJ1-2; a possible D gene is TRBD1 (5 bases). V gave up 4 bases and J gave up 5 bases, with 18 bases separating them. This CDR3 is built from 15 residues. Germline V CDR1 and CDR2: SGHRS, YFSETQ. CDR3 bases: TGCGCCAGCAGCCTCGGTTCGGGGGAACGATATGGCTACACCTTC. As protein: CASSLGSGERYGYTF. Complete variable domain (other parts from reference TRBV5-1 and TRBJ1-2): KAGVTQTPRYLIKTRGQQVTLSCSPISGHRSVSWYQQTPGQGLQFLFEYFSETQRNKGNFPGRFSGRQFSNSRSEMNVSTLELGDSALYLCASSLGSGERYGYTFGSGTRLTVV.

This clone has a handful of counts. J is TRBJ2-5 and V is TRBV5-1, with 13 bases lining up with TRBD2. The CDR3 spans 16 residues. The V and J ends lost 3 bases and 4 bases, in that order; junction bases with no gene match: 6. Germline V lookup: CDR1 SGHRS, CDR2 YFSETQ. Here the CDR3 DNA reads TGCGCCAGCAGCTCCTGGACTAGCGGGGGCGGAGAGACCCAGTACTTC. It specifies CASSSWTSGGGETQYF.

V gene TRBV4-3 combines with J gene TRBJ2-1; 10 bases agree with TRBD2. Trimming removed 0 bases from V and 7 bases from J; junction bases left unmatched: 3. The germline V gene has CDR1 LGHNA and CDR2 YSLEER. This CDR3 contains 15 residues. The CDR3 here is CASSQEGLAENEQFF. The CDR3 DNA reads TGCGCCAGCAGCCAAGAAGGACTAGCGGAGAATGAGCAGTTCTTC.

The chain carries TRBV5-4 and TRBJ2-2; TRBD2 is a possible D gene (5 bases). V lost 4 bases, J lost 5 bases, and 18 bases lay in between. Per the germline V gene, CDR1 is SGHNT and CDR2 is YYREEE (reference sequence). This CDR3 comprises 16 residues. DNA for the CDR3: TGTGCCAGCAGCCGAATGGCCGGGGATGGAACCGGGGAGCTGTTTTTT. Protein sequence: CASSRMAGDGTGELFF.

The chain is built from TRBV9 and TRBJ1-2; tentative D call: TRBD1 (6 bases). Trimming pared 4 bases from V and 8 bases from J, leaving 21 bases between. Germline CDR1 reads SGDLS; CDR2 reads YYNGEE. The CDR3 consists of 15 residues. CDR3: CASSPQTGGGLGYTF. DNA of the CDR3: TGTGCCAGCAGCCCCCAGACAGGAGGCGGTTTGGGCTACACCTTC.

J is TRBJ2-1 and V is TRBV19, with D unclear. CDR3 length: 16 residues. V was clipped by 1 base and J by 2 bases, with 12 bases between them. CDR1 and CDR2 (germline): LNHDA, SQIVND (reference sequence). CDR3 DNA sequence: TGTGCCAGTAGTATAGGGGCGATATTACCCTACAATGAGCAGTTCTTC. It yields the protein CASSIGAILPYNEQFF.

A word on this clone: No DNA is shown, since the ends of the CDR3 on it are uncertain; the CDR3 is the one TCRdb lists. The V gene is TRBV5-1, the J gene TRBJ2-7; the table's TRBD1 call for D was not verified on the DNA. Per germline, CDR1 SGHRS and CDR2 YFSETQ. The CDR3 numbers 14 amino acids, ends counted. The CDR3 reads CASSFGQGSTLEYF.

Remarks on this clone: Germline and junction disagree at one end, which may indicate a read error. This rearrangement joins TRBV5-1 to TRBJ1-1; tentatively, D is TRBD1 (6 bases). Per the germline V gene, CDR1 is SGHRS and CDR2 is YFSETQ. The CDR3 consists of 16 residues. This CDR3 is CGSSLGAGEWDTEAFF. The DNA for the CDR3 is TGCGGCAGCAGCTTGGGTGCAGGGGAGTGGGACACTGAAGCTTTCTTT.

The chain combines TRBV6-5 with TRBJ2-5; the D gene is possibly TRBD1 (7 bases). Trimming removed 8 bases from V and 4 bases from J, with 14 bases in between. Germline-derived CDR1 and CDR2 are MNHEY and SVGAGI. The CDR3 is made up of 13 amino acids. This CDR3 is CASLRQGGETQYF. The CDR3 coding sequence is TGTGCCAGCCTTAGACAGGGAGGAGAGACCCAGTACTTC.

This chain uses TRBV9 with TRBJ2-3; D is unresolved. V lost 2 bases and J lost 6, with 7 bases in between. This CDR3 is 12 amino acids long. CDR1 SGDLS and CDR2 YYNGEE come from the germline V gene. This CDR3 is CASSVDSDTQYF. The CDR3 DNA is TGTGCCAGCAGCGTCGACTCCGATACGCAGTATTTT.

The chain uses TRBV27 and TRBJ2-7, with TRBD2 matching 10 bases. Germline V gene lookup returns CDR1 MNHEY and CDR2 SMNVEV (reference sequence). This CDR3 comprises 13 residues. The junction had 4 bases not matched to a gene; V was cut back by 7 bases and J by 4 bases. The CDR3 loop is CASTSGSGYEQYF. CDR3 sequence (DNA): TGTGCCAGCACTAGCGGGAGTGGGTACGAGCAGTACTTC.

The CDR3 loop is CASNDRGTYNSPLHF. The CDR3 nucleotides are TGTGCCAGCAACGACAGGGGGACTTATAATTCACCCCTCCACTTT. V and J are TRBV6-6 and TRBJ1-6; 9 bases are a match to TRBD1. CDR3 size: 15 residues. The V segment lost 7 bases and the J segment 4 bases; nucleotides outside the gene matches: 5. Germline CDR1 is MNHNY and CDR2 is SVGAGI (reference sequence).

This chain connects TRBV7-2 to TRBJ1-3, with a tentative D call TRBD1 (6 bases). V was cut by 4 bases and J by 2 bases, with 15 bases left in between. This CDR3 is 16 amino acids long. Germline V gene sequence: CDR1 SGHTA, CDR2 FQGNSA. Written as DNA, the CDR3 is TGTGCCAGCAGCTCCCCAGGGGAGGGGCCTGGAAACACCATATATTTT. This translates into CASSSPGEGPGNTIYF.

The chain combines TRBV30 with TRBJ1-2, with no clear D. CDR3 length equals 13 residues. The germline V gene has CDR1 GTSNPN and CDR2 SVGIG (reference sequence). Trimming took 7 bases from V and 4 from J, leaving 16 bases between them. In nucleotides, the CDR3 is TGTGCCTATGGGGAGGGAAACCTCTATGGCTACACCTTC. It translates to CAYGEGNLYGYTF.

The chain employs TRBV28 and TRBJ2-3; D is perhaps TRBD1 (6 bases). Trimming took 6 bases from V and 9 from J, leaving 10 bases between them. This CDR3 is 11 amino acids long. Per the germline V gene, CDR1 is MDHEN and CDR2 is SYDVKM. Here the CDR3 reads CASSEGTTQYF. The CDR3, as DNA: TGTGCCAGCAGCGAAGGGACAACGCAGTATTTT.

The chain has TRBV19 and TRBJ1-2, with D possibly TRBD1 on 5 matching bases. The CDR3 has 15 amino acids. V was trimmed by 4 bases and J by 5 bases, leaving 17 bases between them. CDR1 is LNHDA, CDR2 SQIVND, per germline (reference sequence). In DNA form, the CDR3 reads TGTGCCAGTAGTACTACAGGAGCCGCGATTTATGGCTACACCTTC. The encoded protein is CASSTTGAAIYGYTF.

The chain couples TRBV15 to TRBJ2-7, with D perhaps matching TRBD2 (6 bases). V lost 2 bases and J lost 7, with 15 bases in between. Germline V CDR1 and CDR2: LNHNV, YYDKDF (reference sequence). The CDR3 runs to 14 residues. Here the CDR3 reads CATSRRTINREQYF. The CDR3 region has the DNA TGTGCCACCAGCAGACGGACTATAAATAGGGAGCAGTACTTC.

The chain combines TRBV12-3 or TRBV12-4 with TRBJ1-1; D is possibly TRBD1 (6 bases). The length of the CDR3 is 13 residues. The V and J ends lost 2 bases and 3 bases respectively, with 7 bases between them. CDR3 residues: CASSLRGYTEAFF. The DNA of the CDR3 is TGTGCCAGCAGTTTAAGGGGGTACACTGAAGCTTTCTTT.

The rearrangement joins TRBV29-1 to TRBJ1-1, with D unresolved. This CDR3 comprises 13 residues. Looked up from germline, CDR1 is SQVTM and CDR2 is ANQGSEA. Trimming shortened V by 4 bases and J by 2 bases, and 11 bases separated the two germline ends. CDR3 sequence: CSVGKAANTEAFF. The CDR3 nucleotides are TGCAGCGTTGGGAAGGCGGCAAACACTGAAGCTTTCTTT.

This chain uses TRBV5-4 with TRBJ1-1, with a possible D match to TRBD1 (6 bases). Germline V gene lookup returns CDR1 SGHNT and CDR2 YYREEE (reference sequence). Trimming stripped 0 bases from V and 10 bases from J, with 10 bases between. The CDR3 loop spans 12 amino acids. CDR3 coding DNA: TGTGCCAGCAGCTTGGGTAGGGGGGGAGCTTTCTTT. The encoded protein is CASSLGRGGAFF.

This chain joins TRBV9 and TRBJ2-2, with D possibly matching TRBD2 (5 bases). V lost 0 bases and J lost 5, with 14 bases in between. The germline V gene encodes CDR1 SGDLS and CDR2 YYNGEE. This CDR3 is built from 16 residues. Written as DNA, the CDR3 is TGTGCCAGCAGCGTAGCGGAGGAAAGGCCGACCGGGGAGCTGTTTTTT. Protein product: CASSVAEERPTGELFF.